This entry lists 14 T cell receptor beta chains sequenced from one sample in a study of blood T cell repertoires in COVID-19. Repertoires were generated with immunoSEQ multiplex PCR, while TCRdb's copy carries only in-frame clones and drops some. The table includes some 230,000 clones, 85% to 90% detected once. The sequencing input was PBMCs or T cells enriched from blood (not recorded which). Receptors were obtained from a woman younger than 35 in a cohort exposed to, infected with or recovered from COVID-19 (not recorded which).

The V and J genes are TRBV18 and TRBJ2-1; 9 bases fit TRBD2. This CDR3 spans 15 amino acids. V lost 3 bases, J lost 7 bases, and 7 bases stayed unmatched. CDR1 is KGHSH and CDR2 is LQKENI in the germline V gene. The CDR3 sequence: CASSPSAGGQNEQFF. CDR3 sequence (DNA): TGTGCCAGCTCACCGTCAGCGGGAGGTCAAAATGAGCAGTTCTTC.

The V and J genes are TRBV6-5 and TRBJ1-1, with D tentatively TRBD1 (6 bases). The length of the CDR3 is 12 residues. Trimming stripped 9 bases from V and 3 bases from J, with 11 bases between. CDR1 is MNHEY, CDR2 SVGAGI, per germline. The CDR3 nucleotides are TGTGCCAGTTACAGGGCTGACACTGAAGCTTTCTTT. It yields the protein CASYRADTEAFF.

The V call is TRBV12-3 or TRBV12-4, the J call TRBJ2-7; D gene unclear. The CDR3 is made up of 12 amino acids. Deletions cut 6 bases from V and 5 bases from J, with 11 bases between. CDR3 sequence reads: CASSRNIDEQYF. CDR3 nucleotide sequence: TGTGCCAGCAGCCGTAATATAGACGAGCAGTACTTC.

The rearrangement uses TRBV5-1 and TRBJ2-1; D might be TRBD2 (6 bases). Trimming stripped 1 base from V and 3 bases from J, with 8 bases between. The CDR3 runs to 14 residues. Germline-derived CDR1 and CDR2 are SGHRS and YFSETQ. The CDR3 DNA follows: TGCGCCAGCAGCTTGTCGGGAGACTACAATGAGCAGTTCTTC. As protein: CASSLSGDYNEQFF.

The DNA of the CDR3 is TGCAGCGTTGTGATAGGGGTTAATGAAAAACTGTTTTTT. As protein: CSVVIGVNEKLFF. The chain links TRBV29-1 to TRBJ1-4; weak D call: TRBD1 (5 bases). The CDR3 contains 13 residues. The germline CDR1 and CDR2 sequences are SQVTM and ANQGSEA. Between the trimmed V and J ends, which lost 4 bases and 4 bases, there was a span of 10 bases.

This chain joins TRBV2 and TRBJ1-2; 7 nucleotides align to TRBD1. The V segment lost 8 bases and the J segment 4 bases; nucleotides outside the gene matches: 7. This CDR3 is 13 amino acids long. Germline CDR1 and CDR2: SNHLY and FYNNEI. CDR3 sequence (DNA): TGTGCCAGCTTAGGGGGCGCCGGCTATGGCTACACCTTC. Its translation: CASLGGAGYGYTF.

The rearrangement uses TRBV7-9 and TRBJ2-1, with a possible D match to TRBD2 (7 bases). The V gene's germline CDR1 is SEHNR and CDR2 FQNEAQ (reference sequence). The CDR3 totals 17 residues. Trimming removed 0 bases at V and 2 bases at J, with 14 bases between. CDR3 in amino acids: CASSLARGGAPYNEQFF. The CDR3 bases are TGTGCCAGCAGCTTAGCGCGTGGGGGGGCCCCCTACAATGAGCAGTTCTTC.

The J gene is TRBJ1-1, the V gene TRBV27; D is unresolved. The CDR3 has 16 amino acids. V was pared by 4 bases and J by 3 bases, with 18 bases between. Germline lookup yields CDR1 MNHEY and CDR2 SMNVEV (reference sequence). This CDR3 reads CASSSLTGRGDTEAFF. The CDR3 DNA reads as TGTGCCAGCAGTTCATTGACGGGGAGAGGAGACACTGAAGCTTTCTTT.

The V and J genes are TRBV30 and TRBJ1-4; D is unresolved. Germline V CDR1 and CDR2: GTSNPN, SVGIG (reference sequence). This CDR3 spans 14 amino acids. V gave up 0 bases and J gave up 3 bases, with 8 bases separating them. The CDR3 DNA reads TGTGCCTGGAGTGTAATCGGGGCTAATGAAAAACTGTTTTTT. It translates to CAWSVIGANEKLFF.

J is TRBJ1-2 and V is TRBV10-3; 10 nucleotides align to TRBD1. The CDR3 is 13 amino acids. Germline V gives CDR1 ENHRY, CDR2 SYGVKD. V was clipped by 10 bases and J by 3 bases; unmatched bases: 5. The CDR3 DNA follows: TGTGCCACCTGGACAGGGGGGGACTATGGCTACACCTTC. Translating it yields CATWTGGDYGYTF.

V and J are TRBV24-1 and TRBJ2-5; 16 bases match TRBD2. Germline V gene sequence: CDR1 KGHDR, CDR2 SFDVKD. The CDR3 is 18 amino acids. V lost 5 bases, J lost 2 bases, and 7 bases stayed unmatched. The CDR3 coding sequence is TGTGCCACCAGTGCGGGACTAGCGGGAGGGCCGGGGCAAGAGACCCAGTACTTC. Amino acid sequence: CATSAGLAGGPGQETQYF.

V usage is TRBV5-1 and J usage is TRBJ2-5, with a possible D match to TRBD1 (5 bases). Germline CDR1 reads SGHRS; CDR2 reads YFSETQ. The CDR3 has 13 amino acids. V was shortened by 4 bases and J by 2 bases, with 9 bases between the two germline ends. The chain's CDR3 is CASSGRVQETQYF. The CDR3, as DNA: TGCGCCAGCAGCGGCAGGGTACAAGAGACCCAGTACTTC. The complete variable domain, with remaining parts taken from reference TRBV5-1 and TRBJ2-5, reads KAGVTQTPRYLIKTRGQQVTLSCSPISGHRSVSWYQQTPGQGLQFLFEYFSETQRNKGNFPGRFSGRQFSNSRSEMNVSTLELGDSALYLCASSGRVQETQYFGPGTRLLVL.

This chain connects TRBV4-1 to TRBJ2-5, with D unresolved. CDR3 length: 14 residues. Germline values: CDR1 MGHRA, CDR2 YSYEKL. V was cut by 0 bases and J by 5 bases, with 10 bases left in between. The CDR3 DNA sequence: TGCGCCAGCAGCCAAGATCGCGGTGGGGAGACCCAGTACTTC. It translates to CASSQDRGGETQYF.

The chain's CDR3 is CASSYGTSRNNEQFF. CDR3 nucleotides: TGTGCCAGCAGTTACGGGACTAGCAGAAACAATGAGCAGTTCTTC. V usage is TRBV2 and J usage is TRBJ2-1, with 9 bases aligning to TRBD2. The CDR3 sequence is 15 residues long. In germline, CDR1 is SNHLY, CDR2 FYNNEI. Unmatched junction bases numbered 7, after V lost 5 bases and J lost 5 bases.